This T cell receptor beta chain was retrieved from a study of breast tumors, draining lymph nodes, adjacent tissues. This CDR3 comprises 13 residues. J was trimmed by 11 bases and V by 6 bases; bases with no gene match: 12. Germline CDR1 and CDR2: MNHEY and SVGEGT. Breast cancer patients provided tissue from their axillary draining lymph nodes. TCRdb itself ran the multiplex PCR reads through MiXCR, one entry per CDR3 protein. The profile shows some 200,000 distinct CDR3 sequences, around 29% of them singletons. Remarks on this clonotype: Its antigen remains unidentified.

Broader study findings: Data fit most tumor T cells coming from lymph node, expanding in tumor. Luminal-like breast cancer showed significantly higher tumor–nontumor repertoire similarity than basal-like. Tumors had less TCR diversity than lymph nodes, more than nontumor tissue.

This TCR derives from a female donor with breast cancer. Some clones in this sample may be carry-over from other donors' samples. The material sequenced was axillary lymph node tissue. The rearrangement uses TRBV6-2 or TRBV6-3 and TRBJ1-1, with 7 positions matching TRBD1. CDR3 nucleotides: TGTGCCAGCAGGGTGGACAGGCTTCGTTTGGCTTTCTTT. Translated, it gives CASRVDRLRLAFF.